The rows below give T cell receptor beta chains drawn from one sample of a study of Graves' ophthalmopathy and Graves' hyperthyroidism. TCRdb reprocessed the multiplex PCR reads with MiXCR, giving one entry per CDR3 protein. The profile shows hundreds of thousands of distinct CDR3 sequences, more than 40% of them singletons. Source material: peripheral blood. Receptor source: an adult man with Graves' ophthalmopathy. Each CDR3 is given with its conserved first and last residue. The D gene is left open where the match is weak. Clone size appears in some rows only: once, few, many, or a class for an expanded clone.

>.|TRBV29-1|.|TRBJ1-3
TGCAGCGTTGGACTAGCGGGAGGGCCGGGAAACACCATATATTTT
CSVGLAGGPGNTIYF
>.|TRBV6-6|many|TRBJ2-7
TGTGCCAGCAGTTACTTGGAGCGATACGAGCAGTACTTC
CASSYLERYEQYF
>TRBD2|TRBV7-9|.|TRBJ2-2
TGTGCCGGGGATAAGTCCGGGACTAGCGGGAATTCGGCGTCCGTCGGGGAGCTGTTTTTT
CAGDKSGTSGNSASVGELFF
>.|TRBV29-1|.|TRBJ1-1
TGCAGCGTTGAAGTGAAGAGGCATCTGACCACTGAAGCTTTCTTT
CSVEVKRHLTTEAFF
>.|TRBV7-2|many|TRBJ2-5
TGTGCCAGCAGCTTAGCAGGGATCCAAGAGACCCAGTACTTC
CASSLAGIQETQYF
>.|TRBV7-9|many|TRBJ1-4
TGTGCCAGCAGCTCGAACGCCCAACGGCATGAAAAACTGTTTTTT
CASSSNAQRHEKLFF
>TRBD2|TRBV20-1|.|TRBJ2-5
TGCAGTGCTAAGGTAGCGGGGGGGCAGGAGACCCAGTACTTC
CSAKVAGGQETQYF
>.|TRBV20-1|many|TRBJ1-2
TGCAGTGCCGCCCACAGGGCATTTTATGGCTACACCTTC
CSAAHRAFYGYTF
>.|TRBV15|.|TRBJ2-7
TGTGCCACCAGCAGCCCCGGGGGCGGGAGCTACGAGCAGTACTTC
CATSSPGGGSYEQYF
>TRBD1|TRBV29-1|.|TRBJ2-5
TGCAGCTCCGGACAGGTTCAGGGGACCCAGTACTTC
CSSGQVQGTQYF
>TRBD1|TRBV24-1|many|TRBJ1-1
TGTGCCACCAAGACAGGGAAAAAGTTCATGAACACTGAAGCTTTCTTT
CATKTGKKFMNTEAFF
>TRBD1|TRBV4-1|.|TRBJ2-7
TGCGCCAGCAGCCTCAAGGGAGCAGGGGGCCTATCGAGCTCCTACGAGCAGTACTTC
CASSLKGAGGLSSSYEQYF
>TRBD1|TRBV30|.|TRBJ1-1
TGTGCCTGGAGTCCCAGACAGGGGGCGTACACTGAAGCTTTCTTT
CAWSPRQGAYTEAFF
>.|TRBV7-9|.|TRBJ2-1
TGTGCCAGCAGGTCGAGCCAATACAATGAGCAGTTCTTC
CASRSSQYNEQFF
>.|TRBV9|many|TRBJ1-4
TGTGCCAGCAGCCCGCGGACTTTTCAGAATGAAAAACTGTTTTTT
CASSPRTFQNEKLFF
>.|TRBV29-1|.|TRBJ2-6
TGCAGTATAGAGGCAACAGCCTATGGGGCCAACGTCCTGACTTTC
CSIEATAYGANVLTF
>.|TRBV20-1|.|TRBJ2-2
TGCAGTGCCAGCCGGCCCACAGACCTCACCGGGGAGCTGTTTTTT
CSASRPTDLTGELFF
>.|TRBV25-1|.|TRBJ2-1
TGTGCCAGCTCTTACTACAATGAGCAGTTCTTC
CASSYYNEQFF
>.|TRBV5-6|many|TRBJ1-4
TGTGCCAGCAGGGGCAACAGGGAAGAGGAAGAAAAACTGTTTTTT
CASRGNREEEEKLFF
>.|TRBV3-1|few|TRBJ2-6
TGTGCCAGCAGCCATCAACGCTCTGGGGCCAACGTCCTGACTTTC
CASSHQRSGANVLTF
>.|TRBV7-9|many|TRBJ1-2
TGTGCCAGCAGCTTATACAGGACAGAAGTTTATGGCTACACCTTC
CASSLYRTEVYGYTF
>TRBD1|TRBV11-2|.|TRBJ1-2
TGTGCCAGCAGCTCCCCCCGTCGACAGGGGGTTGCCTATGGCTACACCTTC
CASSSPRRQGVAYGYTF
>.|TRBV5-1|many|TRBJ2-7
TGCGCCAGCAGCTTGGTAAGCGGTTCCGCCTACGAGCAGTACTTC
CASSLVSGSAYEQYF
>TRBD1|TRBV5-4|many|TRBJ2-5
TGTGCCAGCAGCGGTGGGACAGGGGTGGGACAAGAGACCCAGTACTTC
CASSGGTGVGQETQYF
>TRBD2|TRBV7-9|.|TRBJ2-7
TGTGCCAGCAGCTTAGGTGGGGGGGGGTCAACCTACGAGCAGTACTTC
CASSLGGGGSTYEQYF
>TRBD1|TRBV7-2|once|TRBJ1-5
TGTGCCAGCAGCTTGCGGGCAGGGGGCCATCAGCCCCAGCATTTT
CASSLRAGGHQPQHF
>.|TRBV2|.|TRBJ2-7
TGTGCCAGCAGAGACCGGGACCCCTACGAGCAGTACTTC
CASRDRDPYEQYF
>.|TRBV12-3/TRBV12-4|many|TRBJ1-5
TGTGCCAGCAGTTTAGGTCACATGGGACGGCCCCAGCATTTT
CASSLGHMGRPQHF
>.|TRBV20-1|.|TRBJ1-1
TGCAGTGCTAGAGAAAGGGGCGGAACTGAAGCTTTCTTT
CSARERGGTEAFF
>TRBD2|TRBV5-8|few|TRBJ2-7
TGTGCCAGCAGCTTGGGTGCGGGAGAAGGGTACTACGAGCAGTACTTC
CASSLGAGEGYYEQYF
>.|TRBV20-1|few|TRBJ1-2
TGCAGTGCTAGAGATACAGGGTACGTCGACTATGGCTACACCTTC
CSARDTGYVDYGYTF
>TRBD2|TRBV25-1|.|TRBJ2-1
TGTGCCAGCAGTGAATCGGCTAGCGGGAGTCGTGAGCAGTTCTTC
CASSESASGSREQFF
>TRBD1|TRBV10-1|.|TRBJ2-5
TGCGCCAGCAGTGAGTCTCGGCCCGGGACAGGCCAAGAGACCCAGTACTTC
CASSESRPGTGQETQYF
>TRBD1|TRBV2|few|TRBJ2-3
TGTGCCAGCAGACAGGGACAGGGAGCAGATACGCAGTATTTT
CASRQGQGADTQYF
>.|TRBV29-1|many|TRBJ1-5
TGCAGCGCCCTAGAGGACAGTGGGGCCAATCAGCCCCAGCATTTT
CSALEDSGANQPQHF
>.|TRBV10-3|.|TRBJ1-4
TGTGCCATCAGAGAAGGACGGGAAAAACTGTTTTTT
CAIREGREKLFF
>.|TRBV25-1|many|TRBJ2-3
TGTGCCAGCAGCGTTACAGGGACAGATACGCAGTATTTT
CASSVTGTDTQYF
>TRBD1|TRBV2|many|TRBJ1-2
TGTGTCAGCTACGGGACAGGGAGAGGGTATGGCTACACCTTC
CVSYGTGRGYGYTF
>TRBD1|TRBV10-3|many|TRBJ1-3
TGTGCCATAACTACCACAGGGGAAAGCTCTGGAAACACCATATATTTT
CAITTTGESSGNTIYF
>TRBD1|TRBV2|few|TRBJ1-5
TGTGCCAGCAGTCGCAGACAGGGACCCCCTCACCCCAATCAGCCCCAGCATTTT
CASSRRQGPPHPNQPQHF
>.|TRBV27|.|TRBJ2-7
TGTGCCAGCCGGAGGGGAGGAGGGGAGCAGTACTTC
CASRRGGGEQYF
>TRBD2|TRBV7-6|.|TRBJ2-5
TGTGCCAGCAGCTTAGCCGCGGGACTAGCGGGGCTATGGACCCAGTACTTC
CASSLAAGLAGLWTQYF
>.|TRBV7-2|many|TRBJ2-5
TGTGCCAGCAGCTTAGGGGACCAGCCCCAGTACTTC
CASSLGDQPQYF
>.|TRBV20-1|.|TRBJ2-2
TGCAGTGCTAGTGGCGCGAACACCGGGGAGCTGTTTTTT
CSASGANTGELFF
>TRBD2|TRBV6-5|.|TRBJ2-7
TGTGCCAGCAGCGAACTTAGCGGGGGAAACTACGAGCAGTACTTC
CASSELSGGNYEQYF
>.|TRBV7-9|many|TRBJ1-1
TGTGCCAGCAGCTTTCCGGGTCGGACTGAAGCTTTCTTT
CASSFPGRTEAFF
>TRBD1|TRBV14|.|TRBJ1-3
TGTGCCAGCAGCCGACAGGGTGCAAACACCATATATTTT
CASSRQGANTIYF
>.|TRBV7-9|.|TRBJ1-3
TGTGCCAGCAGCTACGAGGGTTTCTCCGGAAACACCATATATTTT
CASSYEGFSGNTIYF
>TRBD1|TRBV10-3|.|TRBJ2-7
TGTGCCAGCAGCTCGGCATGGGGACAGGGGAGGTCTTACGAGCAGTGCTTC
CASSSAWGQGRSYEQCF
>.|TRBV5-1|.|TRBJ1-3
TGCGCCAGCCAAGATTCCTCTGGAAACACCACATATTTT
CASQDSSGNTTYF
>.|TRBV6-2/TRBV6-3|.|TRBJ1-2
TGTGCCAGCAGTTACTCAGACAGTTTCGGGTATGGCTACACCTTC
CASSYSDSFGYGYTF
>.|TRBV7-2|.|TRBJ2-7
TGTGCCAGCAGCTTCCCGGGCGGCGCCGGGGAGCAGTACTTC
CASSFPGGAGEQYF
>.|TRBV4-1|many|TRBJ2-7
TGCGCCAGCAGCCAAGATCGTAGGATGGGCGAGCAGTACTTC
CASSQDRRMGEQYF
>.|TRBV4-2|.|TRBJ1-4
TGTGCCAGCAGCAATGGGGCCCCAACTAATGAAAAACTGTTTTTT
CASSNGAPTNEKLFF
>.|TRBV25-1|many|TRBJ1-1
TGTGCCAGCAGTGATCTCCGTGAGAGTGAAGCTTTCTTT
CASSDLRESEAFF
>TRBD1|TRBV19|.|TRBJ1-6
TGTGCCAGTAGCCCGGACAGGGTTAATTCACCCCTCCACTTT
CASSPDRVNSPLHF
>.|TRBV10-3|.|TRBJ1-1
TGTGCCATCAGTGCTAGGCGGCCAGCGGGCACTGAAGCTTTCTTT
CAISARRPAGTEAFF
>.|TRBV2|few|TRBJ1-1
TGTGCCAGCAGTGTCGTCAGCCGGGAAAAGGCTTTCTTT
CASSVVSREKAFF